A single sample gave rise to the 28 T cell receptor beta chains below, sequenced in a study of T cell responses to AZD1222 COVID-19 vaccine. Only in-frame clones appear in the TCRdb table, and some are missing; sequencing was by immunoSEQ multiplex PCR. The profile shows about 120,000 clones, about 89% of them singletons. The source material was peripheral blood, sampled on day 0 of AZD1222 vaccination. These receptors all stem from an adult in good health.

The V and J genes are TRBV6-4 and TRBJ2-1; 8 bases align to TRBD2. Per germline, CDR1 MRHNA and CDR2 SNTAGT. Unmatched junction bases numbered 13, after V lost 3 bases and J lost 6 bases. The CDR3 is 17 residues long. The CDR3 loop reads CASSERGAGALRNEQFF. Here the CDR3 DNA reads TGTGCCAGCAGTGAGAGAGGAGCGGGGGCCCTTCGCAATGAGCAGTTCTTC.

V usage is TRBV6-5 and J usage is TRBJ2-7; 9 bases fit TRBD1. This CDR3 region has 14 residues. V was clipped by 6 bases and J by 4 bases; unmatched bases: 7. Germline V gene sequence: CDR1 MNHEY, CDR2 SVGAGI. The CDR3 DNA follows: TGTGCCAGCAGCGCAGGGACAGGGACTTACGAGCAGTACTTC. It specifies CASSAGTGTYEQYF.

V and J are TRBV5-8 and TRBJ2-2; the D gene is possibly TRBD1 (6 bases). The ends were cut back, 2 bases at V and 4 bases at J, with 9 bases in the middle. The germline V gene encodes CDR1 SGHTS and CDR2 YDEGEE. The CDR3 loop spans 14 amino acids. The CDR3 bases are TGTGCCAGCAGCTTAGGGGGTTTCACCGGGGAGCTGTTTTTT. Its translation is CASSLGGFTGELFF.

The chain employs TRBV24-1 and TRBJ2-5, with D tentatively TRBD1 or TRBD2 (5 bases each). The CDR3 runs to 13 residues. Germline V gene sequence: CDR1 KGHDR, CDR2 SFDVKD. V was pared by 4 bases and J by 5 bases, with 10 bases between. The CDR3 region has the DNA TGTGCCACCAGTGAACCGGGACGGGAGACCCAGTACTTC. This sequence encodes CATSEPGRETQYF.

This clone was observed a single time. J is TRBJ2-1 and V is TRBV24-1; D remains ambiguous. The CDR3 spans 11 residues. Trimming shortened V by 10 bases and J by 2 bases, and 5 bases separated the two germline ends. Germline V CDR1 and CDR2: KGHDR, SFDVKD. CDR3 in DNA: TGTGCCACGGCTACCTACAATGAGCAGTTCTTC. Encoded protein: CATATYNEQFF.

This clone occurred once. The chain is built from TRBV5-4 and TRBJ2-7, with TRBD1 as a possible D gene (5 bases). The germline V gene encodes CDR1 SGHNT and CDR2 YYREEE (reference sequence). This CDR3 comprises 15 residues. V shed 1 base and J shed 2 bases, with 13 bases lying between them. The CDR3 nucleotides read TGTGCCAGCAGCTTGAGGCAGGGTAATACCTACGAGCAGTACTTC. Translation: CASSLRQGNTYEQYF.

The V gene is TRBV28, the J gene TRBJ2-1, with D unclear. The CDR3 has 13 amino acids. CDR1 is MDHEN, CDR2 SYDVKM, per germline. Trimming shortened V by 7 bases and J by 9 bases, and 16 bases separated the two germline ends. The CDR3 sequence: CASTSSGDAEQFF. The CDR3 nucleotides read TGTGCCAGCACCTCATCCGGCGACGCTGAGCAGTTCTTC.

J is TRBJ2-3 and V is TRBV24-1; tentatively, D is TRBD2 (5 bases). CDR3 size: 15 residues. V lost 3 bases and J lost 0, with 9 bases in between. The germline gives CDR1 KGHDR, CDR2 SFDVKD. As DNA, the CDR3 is TGTGCCACCAGTGATCGGGGTGGGAGCACAGATACGCAGTATTTT. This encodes CATSDRGGSTDTQYF.

This chain's CDR3 is CASSQLRTGGTDTQYF. The DNA for the CDR3 is TGCGCCAGCAGTCAATTGCGGACAGGGGGCACAGATACGCAGTATTTT. The genes are TRBV23-1 and TRBJ2-3, with 9 bases aligning to TRBD1. TRBV23-1 counts as an open reading frame of uncertain function. V shed 1 base, J shed 1 base, and the junction held 3 bases outside the gene matches. The CDR3 spans 16 residues.

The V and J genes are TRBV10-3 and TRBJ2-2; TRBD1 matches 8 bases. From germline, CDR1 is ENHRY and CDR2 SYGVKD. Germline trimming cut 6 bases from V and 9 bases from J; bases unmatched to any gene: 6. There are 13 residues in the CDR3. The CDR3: CAISGPGGRELFF. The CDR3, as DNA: TGTGCCATCAGCGGTCCAGGGGGCCGGGAGCTGTTTTTT.

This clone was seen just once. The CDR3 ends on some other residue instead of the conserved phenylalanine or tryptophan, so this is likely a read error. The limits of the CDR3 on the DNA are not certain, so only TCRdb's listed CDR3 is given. The CDR3 here is CASSLLGTGI. The chain carries TRBV7-6 and TRBJ2-7; the D call TRBD1 from the table was never checked on the DNA. Germline lookup yields CDR1 SGHVS and CDR2 FNYEAQ. The CDR3 extends over 10 residues, inclusive of both ends.

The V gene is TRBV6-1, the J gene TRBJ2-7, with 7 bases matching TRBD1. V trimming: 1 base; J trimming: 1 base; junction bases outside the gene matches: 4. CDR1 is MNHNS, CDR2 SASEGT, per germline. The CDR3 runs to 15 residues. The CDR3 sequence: CASSEGWGQSYEQYF. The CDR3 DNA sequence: TGTGCCAGCAGTGAAGGCTGGGGACAGTCCTACGAGCAGTACTTC.

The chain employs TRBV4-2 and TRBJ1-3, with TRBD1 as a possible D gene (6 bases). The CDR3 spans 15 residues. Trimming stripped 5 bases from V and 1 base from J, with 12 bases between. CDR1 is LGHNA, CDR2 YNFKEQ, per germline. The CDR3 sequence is CASSYGQSSGNTIYF. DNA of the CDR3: TGTGCCAGCAGCTACGGACAGTCGTCTGGAAACACCATATATTTT.

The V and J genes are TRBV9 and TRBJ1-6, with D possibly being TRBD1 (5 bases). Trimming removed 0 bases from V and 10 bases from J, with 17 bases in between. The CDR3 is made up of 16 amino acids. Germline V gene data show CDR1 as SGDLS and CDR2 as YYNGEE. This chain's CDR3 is CASSVGGRAMESPLHF. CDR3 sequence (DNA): TGTGCCAGCAGCGTAGGTGGCAGGGCAATGGAATCACCCCTCCACTTT. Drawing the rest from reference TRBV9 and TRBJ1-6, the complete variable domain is DSGVTQTPKHLITATGQRVTLRCSPRSGDLSVYWYQQSLDQGLQFLIQYYNGEERAKGNILERFSAQQFPDLHSELNLSSLELGDSALYFCASSVGGRAMESPLHFGNGTRLTVT.

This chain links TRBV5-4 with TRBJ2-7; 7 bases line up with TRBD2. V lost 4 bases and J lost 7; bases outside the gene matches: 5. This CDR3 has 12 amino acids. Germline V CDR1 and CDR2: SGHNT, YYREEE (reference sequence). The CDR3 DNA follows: TGTGCCAGCAGCATCTTTAGCGGGGAGCAGTACTTC. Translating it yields CASSIFSGEQYF.

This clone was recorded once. The CDR3 sequence: CASSLGVGDTQYF. The CDR3 bases are TGTGCCAGCTCACTAGGGGTCGGGGATACGCAGTATTTT. This chain links TRBV18 with TRBJ2-3, with D perhaps TRBD1 (5 bases). V dropped 4 bases and J dropped 6 bases, with 11 bases sitting between them. CDR1 is KGHSH and CDR2 is LQKENI in the germline V gene. This CDR3 has 13 amino acids. Filled out from reference TRBV18 and TRBJ2-3, the complete variable domain reads NAGVMQNPRHLVRRRGQEARLRCSPMKGHSHVYWYRQLPEEGLKFMVYLQKENIIDESGMPKERFSAEFPKEGPSILRIQQVVRGDSAAYFCASSLGVGDTQYFGPGTRLTVL.

The CDR3 DNA sequence: TGCGCCAGCAGCGGCAGCTTTAATGAAAAACTGTTTTTT. As protein: CASSGSFNEKLFF. The chain has TRBV5-1 and TRBJ1-4; D remains ambiguous. The germline V gene encodes CDR1 SGHRS and CDR2 YFSETQ. There are 13 residues in the CDR3. The ends were cut back, 4 bases at V and 4 bases at J, with 8 bases in the middle.

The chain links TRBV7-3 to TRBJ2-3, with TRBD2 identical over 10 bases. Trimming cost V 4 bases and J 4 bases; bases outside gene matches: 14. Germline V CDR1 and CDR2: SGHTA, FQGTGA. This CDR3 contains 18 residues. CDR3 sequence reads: CASSSPLAGKSQADTQYF. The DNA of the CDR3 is TGTGCCAGCAGCTCCCCACTAGCGGGAAAGAGTCAAGCAGATACGCAGTATTTT.

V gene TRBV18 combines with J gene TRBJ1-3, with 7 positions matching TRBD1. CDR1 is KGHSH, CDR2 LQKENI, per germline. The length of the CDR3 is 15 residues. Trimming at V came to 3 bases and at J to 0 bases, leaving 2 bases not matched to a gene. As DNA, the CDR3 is TGTGCCAGCTCACCCGACAGGGCCTCTGGAAACACCATATATTTT. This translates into CASSPDRASGNTIYF.

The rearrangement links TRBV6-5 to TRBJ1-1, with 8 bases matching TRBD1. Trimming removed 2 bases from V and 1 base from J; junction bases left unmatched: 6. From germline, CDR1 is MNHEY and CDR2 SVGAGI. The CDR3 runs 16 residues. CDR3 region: CASSYKGTGQNTEAFF. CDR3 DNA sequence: TGTGCCAGCAGTTACAAGGGGACAGGCCAGAACACTGAAGCTTTCTTT.

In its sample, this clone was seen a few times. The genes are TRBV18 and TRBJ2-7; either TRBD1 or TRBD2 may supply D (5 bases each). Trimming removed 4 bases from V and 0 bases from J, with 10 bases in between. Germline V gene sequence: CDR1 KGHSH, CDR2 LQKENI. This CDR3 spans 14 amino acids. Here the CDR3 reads CASSLGRSSYEQYF. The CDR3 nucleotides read TGTGCCAGCTCACTGGGACGGAGCTCCTACGAGCAGTACTTC.

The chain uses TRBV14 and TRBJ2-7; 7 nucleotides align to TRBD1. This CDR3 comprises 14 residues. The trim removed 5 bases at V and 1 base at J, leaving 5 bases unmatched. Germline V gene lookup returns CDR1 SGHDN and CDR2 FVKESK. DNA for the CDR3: TGTGCCAGCAGCACGGGACAGTTATCCTACGAGCAGTACTTC. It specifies CASSTGQLSYEQYF.

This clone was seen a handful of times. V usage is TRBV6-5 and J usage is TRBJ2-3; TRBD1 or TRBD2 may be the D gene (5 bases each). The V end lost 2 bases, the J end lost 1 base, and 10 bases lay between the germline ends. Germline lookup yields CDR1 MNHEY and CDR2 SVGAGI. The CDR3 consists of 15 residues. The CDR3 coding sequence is TGTGCCAGCAGTTACACGGGACCCCGCACAGATACGCAGTATTTT. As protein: CASSYTGPRTDTQYF.

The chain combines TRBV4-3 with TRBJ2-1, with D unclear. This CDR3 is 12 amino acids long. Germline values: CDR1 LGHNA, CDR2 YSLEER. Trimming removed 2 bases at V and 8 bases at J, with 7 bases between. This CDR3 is CASSQRSDEQFF. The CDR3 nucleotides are TGCGCCAGCAGCCAACGAAGCGATGAGCAGTTCTTC.

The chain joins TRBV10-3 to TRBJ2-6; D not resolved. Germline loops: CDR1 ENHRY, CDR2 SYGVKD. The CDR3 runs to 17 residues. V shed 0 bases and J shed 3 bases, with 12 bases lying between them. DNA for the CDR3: TGTGCCATCAGTGAGTCGGGCGGTTACGGTGGGGCCAACGTCCTGACTTTC. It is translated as CAISESGGYGGANVLTF.

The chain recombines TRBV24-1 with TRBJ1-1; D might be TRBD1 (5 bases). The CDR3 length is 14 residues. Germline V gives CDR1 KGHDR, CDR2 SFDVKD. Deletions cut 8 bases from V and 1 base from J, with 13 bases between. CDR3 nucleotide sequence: TGTGCCACCACCGCAGGGCCCCGGAACACTGAAGCTTTCTTT. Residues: CATTAGPRNTEAFF.

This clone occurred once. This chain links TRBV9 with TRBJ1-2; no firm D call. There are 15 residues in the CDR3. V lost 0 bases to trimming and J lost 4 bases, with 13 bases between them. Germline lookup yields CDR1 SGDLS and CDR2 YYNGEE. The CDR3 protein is CASSVDPLLGYGYTF. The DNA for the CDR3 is TGTGCCAGCAGCGTAGATCCATTGCTAGGCTATGGCTACACCTTC.

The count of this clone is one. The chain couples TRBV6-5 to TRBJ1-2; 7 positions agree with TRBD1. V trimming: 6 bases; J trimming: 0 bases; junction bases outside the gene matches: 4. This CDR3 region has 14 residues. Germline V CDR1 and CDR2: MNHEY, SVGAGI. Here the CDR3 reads CASRATGANYGYTF. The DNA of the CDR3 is TGTGCCAGCAGAGCCACAGGGGCTAACTATGGCTACACCTTC.